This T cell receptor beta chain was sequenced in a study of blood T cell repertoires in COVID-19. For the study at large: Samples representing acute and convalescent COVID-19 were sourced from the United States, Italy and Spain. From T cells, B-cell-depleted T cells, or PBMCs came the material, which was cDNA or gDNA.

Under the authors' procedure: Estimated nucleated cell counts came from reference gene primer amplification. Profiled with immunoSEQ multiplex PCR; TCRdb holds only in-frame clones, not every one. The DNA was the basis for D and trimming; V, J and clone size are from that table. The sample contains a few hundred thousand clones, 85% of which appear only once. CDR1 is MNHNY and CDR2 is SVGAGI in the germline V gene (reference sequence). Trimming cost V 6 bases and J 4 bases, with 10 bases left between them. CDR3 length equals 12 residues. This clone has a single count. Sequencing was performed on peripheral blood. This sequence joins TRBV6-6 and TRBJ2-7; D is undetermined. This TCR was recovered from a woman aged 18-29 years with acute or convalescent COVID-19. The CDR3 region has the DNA TGTGCCAGCAGCCCTGGCCATTACGAGCAGTACTTC. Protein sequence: CASSPGHYEQYF.